Listed here is a single T cell receptor beta chain. What it recognizes is unknown. 60 Vbeta and 13 Jbeta primers were used in PCR. TCRdb's table, derived via immunoSEQ multiplex PCR, lists solely in-frame clones and lacks some. Here the sample spans around 180,000 clones, about three quarters being singletons. The germline V and J ends were trimmed by 1 base and 2 bases, with 21 bases remaining between them. Germline V gives CDR1 SGHRS, CDR2 YFSETQ. CDR3 length: 18 residues. These data originate in a study of cytomegalovirus exposure and HLA in healthy donors. Study-wide points: A later analysis linked a missense DCLRE1C variant to TCR beta V- and J-gene trimming.

This chain uses TRBV5-1 with TRBJ1-1, with D unresolved. The receptor's source is a girl aged 10-17 years in good health and CMV-seronegative. Sequenced material: PBMCs. CDR3 in amino acids: CASSLFGPGATTNTEAFF. The CDR3 DNA is TGCGCCAGCAGCTTGTTTGGCCCGGGAGCGACAACTAACACTGAAGCTTTCTTT.